The T cell receptor beta chain described here comes from a study of blood T cells in healthy people across ages. A sample-barcoded 5' primer and a J-beta primer mix were used in a second PCR of roughly 6 to 12 cycles. From the 5' RACE reads, TCRdb called clonotypes with MiXCR, one entry per CDR3 protein. The sample lists around 1,500,000 distinct CDR3 sequences, around 42% occurring once. Germline CDR1 SGHTA, CDR2 FQGNSA. Trimming shortened V by 2 bases and J by 0 bases, and 11 bases separated the two germline ends. The CDR3 covers 15 residues. Russia was home to the donors, healthy Caucasian individuals aged about 6 to 90. This clonotype was seen more than once but under ten times. Its antigen is currently unknown. Whole-study findings and limits: Investigators treated diversity estimates from one million T cells as underestimates. Aged donors had fewer naive CD4+ cells and lower diversity than long-lived donors.

This sequence was found in a woman between 18 and 30 years old in good health. This chain links TRBV7-2 with TRBJ2-7; D gene uncertain. Sequencing was done on a sample of blood. CDR3 residues: CASSLSPSDSYEQYF. CDR3 sequence (DNA): TGTGCCAGCAGCTTAAGTCCGAGCGACTCCTACGAGCAGTACTTC.